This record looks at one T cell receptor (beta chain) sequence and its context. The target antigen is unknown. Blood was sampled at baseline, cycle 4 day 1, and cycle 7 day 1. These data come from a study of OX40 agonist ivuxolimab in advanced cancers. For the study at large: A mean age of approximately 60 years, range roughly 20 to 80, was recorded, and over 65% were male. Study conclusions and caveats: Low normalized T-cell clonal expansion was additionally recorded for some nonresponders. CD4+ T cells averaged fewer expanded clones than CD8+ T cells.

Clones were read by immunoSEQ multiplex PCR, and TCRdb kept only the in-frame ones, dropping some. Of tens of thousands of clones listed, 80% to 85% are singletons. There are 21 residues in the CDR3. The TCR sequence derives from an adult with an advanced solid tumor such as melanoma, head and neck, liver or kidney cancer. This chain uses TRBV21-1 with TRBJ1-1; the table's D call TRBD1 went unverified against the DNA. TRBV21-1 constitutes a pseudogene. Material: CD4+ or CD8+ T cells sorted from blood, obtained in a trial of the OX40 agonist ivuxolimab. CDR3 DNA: TGTGCCAGCAGCCGCCGACCGCACGGGACAGGGGCCCCCCAGGTGGACACTGAAGCTTTCTTT. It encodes CASSRRPHGTGAPQVDTEAFF.